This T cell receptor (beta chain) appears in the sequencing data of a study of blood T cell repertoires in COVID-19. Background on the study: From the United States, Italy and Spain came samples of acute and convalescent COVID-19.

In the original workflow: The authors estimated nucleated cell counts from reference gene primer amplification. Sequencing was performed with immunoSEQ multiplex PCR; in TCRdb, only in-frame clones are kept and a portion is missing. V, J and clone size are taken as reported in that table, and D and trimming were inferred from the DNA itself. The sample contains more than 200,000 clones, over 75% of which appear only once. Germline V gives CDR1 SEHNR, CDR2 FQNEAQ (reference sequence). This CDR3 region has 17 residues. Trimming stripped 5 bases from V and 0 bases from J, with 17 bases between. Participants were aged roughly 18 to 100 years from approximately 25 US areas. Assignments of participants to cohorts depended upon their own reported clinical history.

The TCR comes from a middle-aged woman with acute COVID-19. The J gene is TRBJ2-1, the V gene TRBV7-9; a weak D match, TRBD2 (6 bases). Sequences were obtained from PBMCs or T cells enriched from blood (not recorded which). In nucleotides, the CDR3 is TGTGCCAGCAGCACCGCGGGGCAAGGAAACTCCTACAATGAGCAGTTCTTC. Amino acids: CASSTAGQGNSYNEQFF.